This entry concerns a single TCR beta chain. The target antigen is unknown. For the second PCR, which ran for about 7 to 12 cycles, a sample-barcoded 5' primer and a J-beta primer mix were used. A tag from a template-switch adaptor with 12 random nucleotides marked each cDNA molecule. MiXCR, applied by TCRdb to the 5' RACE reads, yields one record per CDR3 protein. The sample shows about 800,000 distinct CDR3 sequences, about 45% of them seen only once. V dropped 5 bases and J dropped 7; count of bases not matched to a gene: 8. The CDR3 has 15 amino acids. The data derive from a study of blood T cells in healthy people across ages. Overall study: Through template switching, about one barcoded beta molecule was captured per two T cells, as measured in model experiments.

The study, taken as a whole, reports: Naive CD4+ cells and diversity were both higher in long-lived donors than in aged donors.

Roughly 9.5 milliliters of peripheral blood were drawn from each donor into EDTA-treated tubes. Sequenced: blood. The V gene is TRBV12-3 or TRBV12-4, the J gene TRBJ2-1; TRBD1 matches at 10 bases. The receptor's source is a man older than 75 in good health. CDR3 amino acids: CASSRQGAFENEQFF. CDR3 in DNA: TGTGCCAGCAGTAGACAGGGGGCATTTGAAAATGAGCAGTTCTTC.